This TCR beta chain was profiled in a study of radiotherapy plus CTLA-4 blockade in lung cancer. The study, taken as a whole, reports: The authors reported that early blood T cell clone dynamics, with interferon-beta, best predicted response.

The V end was cut by 2 bases, the J end by 11 bases, with 12 bases between. Germline values: CDR1 MNHEY, CDR2 SVGAGI. This CDR3 is built from 13 residues. Measured with immunoSEQ multiplex PCR; TCRdb has only the in-frame clones, and not every one. The sample has approximately 110,000 clones, approximately 80% seen once. Worth noting for this clone: No antigen is known for it.

This material consisted of peripheral blood, taken from a patient treated with radiotherapy plus ipilimumab. This chain joins TRBV6-5 and TRBJ2-2; maybe TRBD1 (6 bases). The TCR comes from a human donor with non-small cell lung cancer that progressed on radiotherapy plus ipilimumab. Some clones in this sample may be carry-over from other donors' samples. For the CDR3, the DNA is TGTGCCAGCAGTTACCTTTCAGGGGTTGAGCTGTTTTTT. Its protein product is CASSYLSGVELFF.